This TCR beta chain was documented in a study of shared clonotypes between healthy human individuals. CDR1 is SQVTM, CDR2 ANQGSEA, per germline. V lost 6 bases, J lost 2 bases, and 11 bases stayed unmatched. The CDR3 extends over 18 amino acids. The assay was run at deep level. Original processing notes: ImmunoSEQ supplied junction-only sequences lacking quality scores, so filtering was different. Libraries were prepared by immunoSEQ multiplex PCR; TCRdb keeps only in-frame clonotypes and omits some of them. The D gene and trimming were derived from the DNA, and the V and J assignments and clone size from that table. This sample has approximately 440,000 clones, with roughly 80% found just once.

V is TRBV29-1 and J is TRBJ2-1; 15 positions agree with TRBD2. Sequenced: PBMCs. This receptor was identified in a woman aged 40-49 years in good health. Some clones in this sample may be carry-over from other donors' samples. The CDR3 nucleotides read TGCAGCGTGCAAGGACTAGCGGGAGGGCCTGGGGCCTACAATGAGCAGTTCTTC. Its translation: CSVQGLAGGPGAYNEQFF.